This TCR beta chain was observed in a study of OX40 agonist ivuxolimab in advanced cancers. Study-wide context: The dose-escalation cohort was approximately 81% male, with a mean age of approximately 61 years, ranging about 20 to 85. Study findings and constraints: CD8+ T cells averaged more expanded clones than CD4+. CD4+ and CD8+ blood T cells expanded clonally by week 6 at 0.1 to 3.0 mg/kg.

With regard to this clone: Its antigen is not known.

The V and J ends lost 2 bases and 0 bases respectively, with 11 bases between them. Germline loops: CDR1 KGHSH, CDR2 LQKENI. The CDR3 contains 15 residues. Clones were read by immunoSEQ multiplex PCR, and TCRdb kept only the in-frame ones, dropping some. The table lists around 60,000 clones, about 88% of them singletons. If patients had autoimmune disease history or systemic immunosuppression, they were excluded. Source: CD4+ or CD8+ T cells sorted from blood, taken in a trial of the OX40 agonist ivuxolimab. The chain combines TRBV18 with TRBJ2-7, with D tentatively TRBD2 (5 bases). The clonotype originates from an adult with an advanced solid tumor such as melanoma, head and neck, liver or kidney cancer. CDR3 amino acids: CASSPGGGFSYEQYF. The CDR3 DNA follows: TGTGCCAGCTCACCAGGAGGAGGTTTCTCCTACGAGCAGTACTTC.